This T cell receptor (beta chain) was recovered during a study of tumor and adjacent non-tumor tissue in lung cancer. The library came from three nested PCR rounds adapted from ARM-PCR protocols. Each CDR3 protein gets one entry after TCRdb re-called the multiplex PCR reads with MiXCR. The table includes fewer than 100,000 distinct CDR3 sequences, 80% to 90% detected once. With termini counted, the CDR3 has 13 amino acids. Germline lookup yields CDR1 SQVTM and CDR2 ANQGSEA. The template was RNA from unsorted bulk tissue. The normal lung tissue was taken more than 3 cm from the tumor edge. On this clonotype itself: Lacking the conserved final phenylalanine or tryptophan, this CDR3 likely reflects a read error. The DNA is left out, because the CDR3 cannot be placed on it with certainty; the CDR3 is given as TCRdb lists it.

The J gene is TRBJ2-7, the V gene TRBV29-1; the table's D gene call, TRBD1, was not cross checked with the DNA. Input material: distant non-tumor lung tissue. The receptor was isolated from a man between 60 and 75 years old with non-small cell lung cancer. The CDR3 sequence is CSVTRTGQYELYL.